What follows are 23 T cell receptor beta chains derived from one specimen sequenced in a study of Ad26.COV2.S vaccination and SARS-CoV-2 variants. Only in-frame clones appear in the TCRdb table, and some are missing; sequencing was by immunoSEQ multiplex PCR. The sample holds roughly 350,000 clones, roughly 87% seen once. Treatment described: around 19 received Ad26.COV2.S at low or high dose, single or two shots; 5 received placebo; per-sample allocation not given. Following the first vaccine or placebo injection, samples were taken on day 63. Source: peripheral blood, taken in a trial of Ad26.COV2.S vaccine versus placebo. These receptors all stem from a person aged 18-65 years who received the Ad26.COV2.S COVID-19 vaccine or a placebo.

About this clone: Compared with germline, one end of the junction differs, possibly owing to a read error. The V call is TRBV7-3, the J call TRBJ2-4; 8 bases fit TRBD1. Germline CDR1 reads SGHTA; CDR2 reads FQGTGA. The length of the CDR3 is 15 residues. DNA for the CDR3: TGTGCCAGCAGCCTAACCGGGACAGGAGGAAACATTCAGTACTTC. Its protein is CASSLTGTGGNIQYF.

Only one count was recorded for this clone. The chain joins TRBV20-1 to TRBJ2-1; D remains unclear. Germline CDR1 DFQATT, CDR2 SNEGSKA (reference sequence). V shed 6 bases and J shed 7 bases, with 10 bases lying between them. The CDR3 contains 11 residues. The CDR3: CSAWSENEQFF. The CDR3 DNA is TGCAGTGCGTGGAGCGAGAATGAGCAGTTCTTC.

J is TRBJ2-6 and V is TRBV7-8, with D perhaps matching TRBD2 (5 bases). CDR3 length equals 19 residues. Germline lookup yields CDR1 SGHVS and CDR2 FQNEAQ. V lost 4 bases to trimming and J lost 0 bases, with 19 bases between them. This chain's CDR3 is CASSSMGRGGLSGANVLTF. CDR3 DNA sequence: TGTGCCAGCAGCTCCATGGGCCGCGGCGGACTCTCTGGGGCCAACGTCCTGACTTTC.

This clone was counted only a few times. One base away lies a much larger clone, so this may be a sequencing read error. This CDR3 is CASSQTGNYGYTF. In nucleotides, the CDR3 is TGTGCCAGCAGCCAGACAGGGAACTATGGCTACACCTTC. J is TRBJ1-2 and V is TRBV6-5, with TRBD1 matching 7 bases. Trimming removed 6 bases from V and 2 bases from J; junction bases left unmatched: 3. Looked up from germline, CDR1 is MNHEY and CDR2 is SVGAGI. CDR3 length: 13 amino acids.

The rearrangement uses TRBV6-5 and TRBJ1-3; 8 nucleotides align to TRBD1. The CDR3 is made up of 16 amino acids. V gave up 2 bases and J gave up 3 bases; unmatched junction bases: 6. Germline CDR1 is MNHEY and CDR2 is SVGAGI. DNA of the CDR3: TGTGCCAGCAGTTACAGGTGGACAGGGCTTGGAAACACCATATATTTT. This sequence encodes CASSYRWTGLGNTIYF.

The chain uses TRBV6-4 and TRBJ1-2; the D gene is possibly TRBD1 (6 bases). The CDR3 is 13 residues long. Trimming took 6 bases from V and 1 from J, leaving 9 bases between them. Germline values: CDR1 MRHNA, CDR2 SNTAGT. The CDR3 DNA follows: TGTGCCAGCAGACAGGACAGTAACTATGGCTACACCTTC. The encoded protein is CASRQDSNYGYTF.

The chain couples TRBV10-3 to TRBJ2-3; D tentatively reads TRBD1 or TRBD2 (5 bases each). The V end lost 6 bases, the J end lost 2 bases, and 12 bases lay between the germline ends. The CDR3 covers 14 residues. In germline, CDR1 is ENHRY, CDR2 SYGVKD. CDR3 nucleotide sequence: TGTGCCATCAGGCCGGGACCGTACACAGATACGCAGTATTTT. This translates into CAIRPGPYTDTQYF.

This clone was found once. The chain joins TRBV12-5 to TRBJ2-1; D is possibly TRBD1 (7 bases). Trimming cost V 5 bases and J 9 bases, with 14 bases left between them. The CDR3 is 13 residues long. Germline V CDR1 and CDR2: LGHNT, FRNRAP. The CDR3 bases are TGTGCTAGTGGTCGTGGCGGGACAGCTGAGCAGTTCTTC. Its protein product is CASGRGGTAEQFF.

The rearrangement links TRBV18 to TRBJ2-1; D is unclear. V lost 3 bases to trimming and J lost 6 bases, with 6 bases between them. CDR1 and CDR2 from the germline V gene are KGHSH and LQKENI. This CDR3 is built from 12 residues. CDR3 protein: CASSPPGNEQFF. The CDR3 region has the DNA TGTGCCAGCTCACCGCCGGGCAATGAGCAGTTCTTC.

V usage is TRBV5-6 and J usage is TRBJ1-2; TRBD1 aligns across 8 bases. The trim removed 1 base at V and 4 bases at J, leaving 3 bases unmatched. CDR1 and CDR2 from the germline V gene are SGHDT and YYEEEE. The CDR3 extends over 14 amino acids. The CDR3 DNA sequence: TGTGCCAGCAGCTTGAGGACAGGGAGCTATGGCTACACCTTC. Protein product: CASSLRTGSYGYTF.

The chain combines TRBV7-9 with TRBJ1-3; 7 bases fit TRBD1. Looked up from germline, CDR1 is SEHNR and CDR2 is FQNEAQ (reference sequence). The junction had 7 bases not matched to a gene; V was cut back by 2 bases and J by 3 bases. The CDR3 length is 16 residues. The CDR3 nucleotides are TGTGCCAGCAGCTTACTTGCGGGACAGAGTGGAAACACCATATATTTT. Translation: CASSLLAGQSGNTIYF.

This chain's CDR3 is CASSLLGGENNSPLHF. The CDR3, as DNA: TGTGCCAGCAGCTTGTTGGGGGGCGAGAATAATTCACCCCTCCACTTT. The V and J genes are TRBV5-6 and TRBJ1-6, with D possibly being TRBD1 (6 bases). With 1 base removed from V and 5 bases from J, the gap between germline ends came to 13 bases. Germline values: CDR1 SGHDT, CDR2 YYEEEE. The CDR3 covers 16 residues.

The chain joins TRBV19 to TRBJ1-1, with unresolved D. This CDR3 has 13 amino acids. Trimming removed 6 bases at V and 1 base at J, with 9 bases between. From germline, CDR1 is LNHDA and CDR2 SQIVND (reference sequence). CDR3: CASSQLGNTEAFF. CDR3 coding DNA: TGTGCCAGTAGCCAATTAGGGAACACTGAAGCTTTCTTT.

The chain uses TRBV6-6 and TRBJ1-3, with D possibly matching TRBD1 (6 bases). The CDR3 runs 12 residues. Trimming left V 7 bases short and J 7 bases short, with 11 bases between. Germline V gene sequence: CDR1 MNHNY, CDR2 SVGAGI (reference sequence). The CDR3 protein is CASTEGGNTIYF. The CDR3 DNA is TGTGCCAGCACCGAGGGGGGGAACACCATATATTTT.

This rearrangement joins TRBV7-9 to TRBJ2-1; 10 nucleotides line up with TRBD2. The CDR3 runs to 14 residues. Germline CDR1 and CDR2: SEHNR and FQNEAQ (reference sequence). V dropped 1 base and J dropped 8; count of bases not matched to a gene: 2. The CDR3 loop is CASSLVTSGDEQFF. The CDR3 region has the DNA TGTGCCAGCAGCTTAGTTACTAGCGGGGATGAGCAGTTCTTC.

This clone was seen once. J is TRBJ2-7 and V is TRBV7-9; D is perhaps TRBD2 (5 bases). The length of the CDR3 is 12 residues. V lost 5 bases and J lost 5, with 10 bases in between. Germline-derived CDR1 and CDR2 are SEHNR and FQNEAQ (reference sequence). The CDR3 region has the DNA TGTGCCAGCAGCCCCCGAGGGCACGAGCAGTACTTC. This codes for CASSPRGHEQYF.

The chain employs TRBV27 and TRBJ1-1; D is undetermined. Trimming took off 3 bases at V and 0 bases at J, with 8 bases between the two ends. Germline values: CDR1 MNHEY, CDR2 SMNVEV (reference sequence). The CDR3 runs 14 residues. The CDR3 DNA sequence: TGTGCCAGCAGTTTTCAACAGTTGAACACTGAAGCTTTCTTT. This sequence encodes CASSFQQLNTEAFF.

This clone was seen once. J is TRBJ1-2 and V is TRBV2; 10 bases map to TRBD1. The germline gives CDR1 SNHLY, CDR2 FYNNEI. The ends lost 8 bases at V and 4 bases at J; junction bases unmatched: 10. The CDR3 loop spans 15 amino acids. DNA for the CDR3: TGTGCCAGCCGCGAATGGACAGGGGGGACCTATGGCTACACCTTC. Its protein is CASREWTGGTYGYTF. The variable domain in full, completed from reference TRBV2 and TRBJ1-2, reads EPEVTQTPSHQVTQMGQEVILRCVPISNHLYFYWYRQILGQKVEFLVSFYNNEISEKSEIFDDQFSVERPDGSNFTLKIRSTKLEDSAMYFCASREWTGGTYGYTFGSGTRLTVV.

The chain links TRBV9 to TRBJ1-1; D is uncertain. CDR3 length equals 15 residues. CDR1 and CDR2 (germline): SGDLS, YYNGEE. Trimming stripped 7 bases from V and 0 bases from J, with 16 bases between. CDR3 bases: TGTGCCAGCTCCCGGGCCGGAGGGATGAACACTGAAGCTTTCTTT. As protein: CASSRAGGMNTEAFF. The full variable domain, with the rest looked up from reference TRBV9 and TRBJ1-1, is DSGVTQTPKHLITATGQRVTLRCSPRSGDLSVYWYQQSLDQGLQFLIQYYNGEERAKGNILERFSAQQFPDLHSELNLSSLELGDSALYFCASSRAGGMNTEAFFGQGTRLTVV.

Regarding this clone: In the same sample, other DNA sequences code for this CDR3. The CDR3: CASSIGHEQYF. CDR3 nucleotides: TGTGCCAGTAGTATAGGCCACGAGCAGTACTTC. This chain uses TRBV19 with TRBJ2-7; D gene unclear. Germline V lookup: CDR1 LNHDA, CDR2 SQIVND (reference sequence). This CDR3 has 11 residues. Between the trimmed V and J ends, which lost 1 base and 5 bases, there was a span of 3 bases.

This clone was counted only a few times. V is TRBV7-3 and J is TRBJ2-2; D remains ambiguous. This CDR3 spans 13 amino acids. V was shortened by 4 bases and J by 2 bases, with 5 bases between the two germline ends. The V gene's germline CDR1 is SGHTA and CDR2 FQGTGA. CDR3 DNA: TGTGCCAGCAGCTCAAGTAACACCGGGGAGCTGTTTTTT. Its protein is CASSSSNTGELFF.

The CDR3 sequence: CASRRDRNGGTEAFF. The CDR3 nucleotides are TGTGCCAGCAGGCGCGACAGGAATGGGGGCACTGAAGCTTTCTTT. V and J are TRBV6-5 and TRBJ1-1, with a weak D call TRBD1 (6 bases). Germline CDR1 MNHEY, CDR2 SVGAGI. This CDR3 region has 15 residues. Trimming took 6 bases from V and 4 from J, leaving 18 bases between them.

About this clone itself: The sample carries other DNA sequences with the same CDR3. The chain employs TRBV6-2 or TRBV6-3 and TRBJ1-2; no clear D. CDR3 length: 11 amino acids. Between the trimmed V and J ends, which lost 2 bases and 5 bases, there was a span of 3 bases. Germline CDR1 MNHEY, CDR2 SVGEGT. The CDR3, as DNA: TGTGCCAGCAGTTACGGGTATGGCTACACCTTC. This codes for CASSYGYGYTF.